The next 27 T cell receptor beta chains were all read from a single sample in a study of PD-L1 blockade in urothelial cancer. TCRdb's table, derived via immunoSEQ multiplex PCR, lists solely in-frame clones and lacks some. The sample yields some 100,000 clones, over 80% seen once. The sequencing used PBMCs, collected around atezolizumab (anti-PD-L1) treatment. These receptors originate from an elderly woman with urothelial cancer.

J is TRBJ1-4 and V is TRBV28; D perhaps matches TRBD1 (5 bases). The V end lost 3 bases, the J end lost 8 bases, and 13 bases lay between the germline ends. Looked up from germline, CDR1 is MDHEN and CDR2 is SYDVKM. The length of the CDR3 is 14 residues. The CDR3 DNA reads as TGTGCCAGCAGTTTGGCGGGGCAGGCAGAAAAACTGTTTTTT. It codes for CASSLAGQAEKLFF. Full variable domain (rest looked up from reference TRBV28 and TRBJ1-4): DVKVTQSSRYLVKRTGEKVFLECVQDMDHENMFWYRQDPGLGLRLIYFSYDVKMKEKGDIPEGYSVSREKKERFSLILESASTNQTSMYLCASSLAGQAEKLFFGSGTQLSVL.

The CDR3 here is CATGDRATEKLFF. The CDR3 region has the DNA TGTGCCACCGGGGACAGAGCGACTGAAAAACTGTTTTTT. The chain couples TRBV15 to TRBJ1-4, with 7 nucleotides matching TRBD1. This CDR3 is built from 13 residues. After removal of 8 bases from V and 7 bases from J, the junction contained 7 bases not matched to a gene. The V gene's germline CDR1 is LNHNV and CDR2 YYDKDF (reference sequence).

This sequence joins TRBV4-2 and TRBJ2-5; 7 bases fit TRBD1. Unmatched junction bases numbered 6, after V lost 4 bases and J lost 1 base. This CDR3 has 15 residues. Germline-derived CDR1 and CDR2 are LGHNA and YNFKEQ. DNA for the CDR3: TGTGCCAGCAGCCTAGAAGGGGGCGGCCAAGAGACCCAGTACTTC. Translation: CASSLEGGGQETQYF.

The V gene is TRBV11-3, the J gene TRBJ2-1, with a weak D call TRBD1 (6 bases). Germline V gives CDR1 SGHNT, CDR2 YENEEA. The CDR3 extends over 16 amino acids. With 0 bases removed from V and 0 bases from J, the gap between germline ends came to 9 bases. CDR3 sequence: CASSLERGSSYNEQFF. The CDR3 nucleotides are TGTGCCAGCAGCTTAGAGAGGGGGAGCTCCTACAATGAGCAGTTCTTC.

The V call is TRBV29-1, the J call TRBJ2-3; 9 bases agree with TRBD2. Germline V lookup: CDR1 SQVTM, CDR2 ANQGSEA. With 7 bases clipped from V and 3 bases from J, the junction kept 20 bases outside the gene matches. CDR3 length: 18 residues. The CDR3: CSAGGLATNTLRTDTQYF. The DNA for the CDR3 is TGCAGCGCTGGGGGACTAGCTACGAATACGTTGCGAACAGATACGCAGTATTTT.

The chain uses TRBV4-2 and TRBJ2-7, with 8 bases matching TRBD1. The CDR3 consists of 15 residues. Germline lookup yields CDR1 LGHNA and CDR2 YNFKEQ. Trimming removed 0 bases from V and 3 bases from J; junction bases left unmatched: 4. The CDR3 DNA follows: TGTGCCAGCAGCCAAGACGACAGGGGTAACTACGAGCAGTACTTC. This translates into CASSQDDRGNYEQYF.

The V gene is TRBV30, the J gene TRBJ2-1, with D hard to call. This CDR3 contains 13 residues. In germline, CDR1 is GTSNPN, CDR2 SVGIG (reference sequence). Between the trimmed V and J ends, which lost 2 bases and 5 bases, there was a span of 10 bases. Written as DNA, the CDR3 is TGTGCCTGGAGTTACACACCCCACAATGAGCAGTTCTTC. Encoded protein: CAWSYTPHNEQFF. Full variable domain (outside the CDR3, taken from reference TRBV30 and TRBJ2-1): SQTIHQWPATLVQPVGSPLSLECTVEGTSNPNLYWYRQAAGRGLQLLFYSVGIGQISSEVPQNLSASRPQDRQFILSSKKLLLSDSGFYLCAWSYTPHNEQFFGPGTRLTVL.

The chain links TRBV19 to TRBJ1-2; 7 nucleotides match TRBD1. From germline, CDR1 is LNHDA and CDR2 SQIVND (reference sequence). Trimming cost V 3 bases and J 0 bases; bases outside gene matches: 7. The CDR3 spans 16 residues. The CDR3 DNA reads TGTGCCAGTAGTATGGGCAGGGGGTACGCTAACTATGGCTACACCTTC. It specifies CASSMGRGYANYGYTF. The whole variable domain, remainder taken from reference TRBV19 and TRBJ1-2, is DGGITQSPKYLFRKEGQNVTLSCEQNLNHDAMYWYRQDPGQGLRLIYYSQIVNDFQKGDIAEGYSVSREKKESFPLTVTSAQKNPTAFYLCASSMGRGYANYGYTFGSGTRLTVV.

The chain carries TRBV28 and TRBJ2-2, with 8 bases lining up with TRBD1. The CDR3 consists of 15 residues. The J segment lost 7 bases and the V segment lost 4 bases, leaving 8 bases of the junction unmatched. The germline V gene has CDR1 MDHEN and CDR2 SYDVKM. In nucleotides, the CDR3 is TGTGCCAGCAGTTCTCGACAGGGGATCGGCGGGGAGCTGTTTTTT. Translation gives CASSSRQGIGGELFF.

V gene TRBV29-1 combines with J gene TRBJ1-2; possibly TRBD1 for D (6 bases). Germline assignment: CDR1 SQVTM and CDR2 ANQGSEA. This CDR3 comprises 11 residues. Trimming took 7 bases from V and 2 from J, leaving 8 bases between them. CDR3 DNA: TGCAGCGCCGGACAGAACTATGGCTACACCTTC. Translated: CSAGQNYGYTF.

V usage is TRBV5-6 and J usage is TRBJ1-3, with a weak D call TRBD1 (6 bases). Trimming took 1 base from V and 2 from J, leaving 16 bases between them. Germline V gene sequence: CDR1 SGHDT, CDR2 YYEEEE. There are 17 residues in the CDR3. CDR3: CASSLIYGGGTGNTIYF. The CDR3 nucleotides are TGTGCCAGCAGCTTGATTTATGGGGGGGGCACTGGAAACACCATATATTTT.

The V and J genes are TRBV2 and TRBJ1-1, with D possibly TRBD1 on 5 matching bases. V was pared by 5 bases and J by 2 bases, with 9 bases between. Germline lookup yields CDR1 SNHLY and CDR2 FYNNEI. The CDR3 is 13 amino acids. The CDR3 nucleotides read TGTGCCAGCAGTTACGACAGAAACACTGAAGCTTTCTTT. It yields the protein CASSYDRNTEAFF.

V gene TRBV28 combines with J gene TRBJ2-5; 9 bases are shared with TRBD2. This CDR3 is built from 16 residues. CDR1 MDHEN and CDR2 SYDVKM come from the germline V gene. The ends lost 6 bases at V and 5 bases at J; junction bases unmatched: 13. The CDR3 is CASRGAGGPVRETQYF. The CDR3 DNA sequence: TGTGCCAGCAGGGGTGCGGGAGGGCCGGTCCGGGAGACCCAGTACTTC.

The V and J genes are TRBV6-1 and TRBJ1-1; 7 positions match TRBD1. The CDR3 spans 13 residues. With V trimmed by 8 bases and J by 5 bases, 8 bases remained unmatched. Germline CDR1 is MNHNS and CDR2 is SASEGT. In nucleotides, the CDR3 is TGTGCCAGCGGACGACAGGGTGGGACTGAAGCTTTCTTT. Translation gives CASGRQGGTEAFF.

J is TRBJ1-1 and V is TRBV7-2, with D unclear. The V and J ends lost 5 bases and 2 bases respectively, with 15 bases between them. Germline loops: CDR1 SGHTA, CDR2 FQGNSA. CDR3 size: 15 residues. In nucleotides, the CDR3 is TGTGCCAGCAGCCGGGATTATCTTGTTAACACTGAAGCTTTCTTT. Translation gives CASSRDYLVNTEAFF.

The chain links TRBV21-1 to TRBJ2-7; the table's D call TRBD1 went unverified against the DNA. TRBV21-1 counts as a pseudogene. The CDR3 is 17 amino acids. The CDR3 reads CASSIYFHRGLSYEQYF. In DNA, the CDR3 is TGTGCCAGCAGCATCTACTTCCACAGGGGATTATCCTACGAGCAGTACTTC.

V is TRBV7-3 and J is TRBJ1-1; D unclear. V gave up 3 bases and J gave up 4 bases, with 12 bases separating them. Germline V lookup: CDR1 SGHTA, CDR2 FQGTGA. The CDR3 is 14 residues long. CDR3 nucleotide sequence: TGTGCCAGCAGCTTCGGGTCACGGGGCACTGAAGCTTTCTTT. Amino acids: CASSFGSRGTEAFF.

The genes are TRBV29-1 and TRBJ1-5, with 7 bases lining up with TRBD1. Trimming cost V 7 bases and J 2 bases; bases outside gene matches: 2. The CDR3 runs 12 residues. Germline V gene lookup returns CDR1 SQVTM and CDR2 ANQGSEA. Here the CDR3 DNA reads TGCAGCGCCGGGACAGGCAATCAGCCCCAGCATTTT. Its translation is CSAGTGNQPQHF.

This chain uses TRBV5-1 with TRBJ1-1; TRBD1 matches at 9 bases. Germline V gene sequence: CDR1 SGHRS, CDR2 YFSETQ. The CDR3 contains 14 residues. The V and J ends lost 3 bases and 3 bases, in that order; junction bases with no gene match: 3. The CDR3 DNA sequence: TGCGCCAGCAGCTCGGGACAGGGCCACACTGAAGCTTTCTTT. It is translated as CASSSGQGHTEAFF. The whole variable domain, remainder taken from reference TRBV5-1 and TRBJ1-1, is KAGVTQTPRYLIKTRGQQVTLSCSPISGHRSVSWYQQTPGQGLQFLFEYFSETQRNKGNFPGRFSGRQFSNSRSEMNVSTLELGDSALYLCASSSGQGHTEAFFGQGTRLTVV.

The chain has TRBV2 and TRBJ2-1; 11 bases line up with TRBD2. CDR3 length equals 15 residues. V dropped 4 bases and J dropped 5; count of bases not matched to a gene: 4. The V gene's germline CDR1 is SNHLY and CDR2 FYNNEI. CDR3 region: CASSGTSGSNNEQFF. In nucleotides, the CDR3 is TGTGCCAGCAGTGGTACTAGCGGGAGTAACAATGAGCAGTTCTTC. Using reference TRBV2 and TRBJ2-1 for the parts outside the CDR3, the full variable domain is EPEVTQTPSHQVTQMGQEVILRCVPISNHLYFYWYRQILGQKVEFLVSFYNNEISEKSEIFDDQFSVERPDGSNFTLKIRSTKLEDSAMYFCASSGTSGSNNEQFFGPGTRLTVL.

This chain joins TRBV5-1 and TRBJ1-3; TRBD1 agrees at 9 bases. J gave up 4 bases and V 4 bases, and 3 bases lay outside the gene matches. The germline gives CDR1 SGHRS, CDR2 YFSETQ. The CDR3 extends over 14 amino acids. The CDR3 DNA sequence: TGCGCCAGCAGCCCCGGACAGGGGGGAAACACCATATATTTT. This translates into CASSPGQGGNTIYF.

The table lists this clone with a few counts. The chain has TRBV6-1 and TRBJ1-2, with D possibly TRBD1 on 5 matching bases. Trimming left V 9 bases short and J 4 bases short, with 12 bases between. Germline CDR1 reads MNHNS; CDR2 reads SASEGT. The CDR3 consists of 12 residues. The CDR3 region is CARQGVGYGYTF. The CDR3, as DNA: TGTGCCAGACAAGGGGTTGGCTATGGCTACACCTTC.

The chain recombines TRBV7-2 with TRBJ1-2, with D maybe TRBD1 (6 bases). CDR1 is SGHTA, CDR2 FQGNSA, per germline. Trimming shortened V by 4 bases and J by 4 bases, and 13 bases separated the two germline ends. This CDR3 is 14 amino acids long. CDR3 sequence reads: CASSSSQGTYGYTF. DNA of the CDR3: TGTGCCAGCAGCTCGTCCCAGGGGACCTATGGCTACACCTTC.

The chain employs TRBV5-4 and TRBJ2-5, with D perhaps matching TRBD1 (6 bases). The CDR3 sequence is 15 residues long. The V and J ends lost 5 bases and 3 bases respectively, with 17 bases between them. CDR1 is SGHNT and CDR2 is YYREEE in the germline V gene (reference sequence). The CDR3 here is CASRLPGTSEETQYF. The CDR3 DNA reads TGTGCCAGCAGGTTACCAGGGACAAGCGAAGAGACCCAGTACTTC. Full variable domain (outside the CDR3, taken from reference TRBV5-4 and TRBJ2-5): ETGVTQSPTHLIKTRGQQVTLRCSSQSGHNTVSWYQQALGQGPQFIFQYYREEENGRGNFPPRFSGLQFPNYSSELNVNALELDDSALYLCASRLPGTSEETQYFGPGTRLLVL.

The chain has TRBV2 and TRBJ2-7; D is possibly TRBD2 (6 bases). V lost 8 bases to trimming and J lost 2 bases, with 10 bases between them. Germline CDR1 SNHLY, CDR2 FYNNEI. This CDR3 has 12 amino acids. CDR3 loop: CASRGATYEQYF. CDR3 sequence (DNA): TGTGCCAGCCGCGGGGCCACCTACGAGCAGTACTTC.

The chain is built from TRBV15 and TRBJ2-3, with 10 bases lining up with TRBD2. Trimming cost V 6 bases and J 3 bases; bases outside gene matches: 9. Germline V lookup: CDR1 LNHNV, CDR2 YYDKDF (reference sequence). The CDR3 extends over 16 amino acids. The CDR3 reads CATSRGPSGRTDTQYF. CDR3 nucleotide sequence: TGTGCCACCAGTCGAGGCCCTAGCGGGAGAACAGATACGCAGTATTTT.

This chain connects TRBV5-4 to TRBJ1-2; D is unclear. Germline CDR1 SGHNT, CDR2 YYREEE (reference sequence). The CDR3 extends over 14 amino acids. V was shortened by 2 bases and J by 0 bases, with 8 bases between the two germline ends. CDR3 in amino acids: CASSLAGTNYGYTF. The CDR3 nucleotides are TGTGCCAGCAGCTTAGCGGGAACTAACTATGGCTACACCTTC.